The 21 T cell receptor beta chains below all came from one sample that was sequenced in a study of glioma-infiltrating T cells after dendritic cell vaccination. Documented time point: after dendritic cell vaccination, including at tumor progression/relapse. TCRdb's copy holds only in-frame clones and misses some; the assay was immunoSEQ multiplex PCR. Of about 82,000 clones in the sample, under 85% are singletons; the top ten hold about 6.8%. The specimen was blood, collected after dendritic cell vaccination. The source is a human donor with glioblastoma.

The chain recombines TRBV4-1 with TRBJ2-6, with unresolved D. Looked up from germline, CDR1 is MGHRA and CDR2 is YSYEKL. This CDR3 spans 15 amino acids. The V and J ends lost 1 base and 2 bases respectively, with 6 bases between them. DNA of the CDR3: TGCGCCAGCAGCCAAGTAGCAACTGGGGCCAACGTCCTGACTTTC. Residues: CASSQVATGANVLTF.

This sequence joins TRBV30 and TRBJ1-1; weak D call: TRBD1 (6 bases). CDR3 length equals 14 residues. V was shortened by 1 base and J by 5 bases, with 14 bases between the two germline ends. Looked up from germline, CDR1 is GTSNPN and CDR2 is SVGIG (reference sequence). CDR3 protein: CAWSAGVGATEAFF. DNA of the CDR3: TGTGCCTGGAGTGCAGGGGTCGGGGCAACTGAAGCTTTCTTT.

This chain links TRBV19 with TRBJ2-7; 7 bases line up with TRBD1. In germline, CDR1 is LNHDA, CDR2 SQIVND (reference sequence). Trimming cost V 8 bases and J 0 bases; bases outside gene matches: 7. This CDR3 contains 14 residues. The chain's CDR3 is CASRPGGSSYEQYF. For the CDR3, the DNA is TGTGCCAGTCGGCCAGGGGGTAGCTCCTACGAGCAGTACTTC.

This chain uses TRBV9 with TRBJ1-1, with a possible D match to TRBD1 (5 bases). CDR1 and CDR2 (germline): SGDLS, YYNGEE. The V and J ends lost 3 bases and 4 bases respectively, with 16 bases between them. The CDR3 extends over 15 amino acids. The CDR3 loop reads CASSASKGWSTEAFF. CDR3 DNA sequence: TGTGCCAGCAGCGCTTCCAAGGGGTGGAGCACTGAAGCTTTCTTT.

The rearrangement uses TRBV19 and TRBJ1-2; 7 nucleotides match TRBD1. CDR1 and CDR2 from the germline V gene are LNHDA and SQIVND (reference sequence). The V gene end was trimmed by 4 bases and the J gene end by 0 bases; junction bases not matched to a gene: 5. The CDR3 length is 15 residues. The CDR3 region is CASSTGQLANYGYTF. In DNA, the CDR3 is TGTGCCAGTAGTACGGGACAGCTAGCTAACTATGGCTACACCTTC. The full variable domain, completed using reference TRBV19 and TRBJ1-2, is DGGITQSPKYLFRKEGQNVTLSCEQNLNHDAMYWYRQDPGQGLRLIYYSQIVNDFQKGDIAEGYSVSREKKESFPLTVTSAQKNPTAFYLCASSTGQLANYGYTFGSGTRLTVV.

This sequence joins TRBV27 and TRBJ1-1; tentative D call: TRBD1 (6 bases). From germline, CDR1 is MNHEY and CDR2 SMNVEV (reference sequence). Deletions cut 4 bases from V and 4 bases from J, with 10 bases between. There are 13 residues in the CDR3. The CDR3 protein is CASSYTGSTEAFF. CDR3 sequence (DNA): TGTGCCAGCAGTTATACAGGGAGCACTGAAGCTTTCTTT.

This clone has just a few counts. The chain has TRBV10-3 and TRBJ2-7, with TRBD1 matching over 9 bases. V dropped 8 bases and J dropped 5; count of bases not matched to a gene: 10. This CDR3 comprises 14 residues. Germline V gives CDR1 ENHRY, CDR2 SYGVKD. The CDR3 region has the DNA TGTGCCATCGCGAGGCGACAGGGGGAAAACGAGCAGTACTTC. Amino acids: CAIARRQGENEQYF.

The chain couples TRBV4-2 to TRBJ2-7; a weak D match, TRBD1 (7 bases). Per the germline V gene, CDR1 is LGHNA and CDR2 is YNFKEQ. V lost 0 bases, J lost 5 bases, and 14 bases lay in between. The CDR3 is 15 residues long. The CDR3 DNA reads TGTGCCAGCAGCCAAGATCCTGACAGGGAGGACGAGCAGTACTTC. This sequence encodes CASSQDPDREDEQYF.

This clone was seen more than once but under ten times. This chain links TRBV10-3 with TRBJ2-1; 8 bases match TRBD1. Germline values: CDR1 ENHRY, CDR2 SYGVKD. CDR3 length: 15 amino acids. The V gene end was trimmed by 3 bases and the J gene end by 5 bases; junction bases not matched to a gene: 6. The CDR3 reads CAISDSGGGHNEQFF. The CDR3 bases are TGTGCCATCAGTGATTCAGGGGGCGGACACAATGAGCAGTTCTTC.

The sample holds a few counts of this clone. The CDR3: CASSEAGEGGYTF. CDR3 sequence (DNA): TGTGCCAGCAGTGAAGCAGGGGAGGGAGGCTACACCTTC. This chain links TRBV6-1 with TRBJ1-2, with D perhaps matching TRBD1 (5 bases). The germline V gene has CDR1 MNHNS and CDR2 SASEGT. CDR3 length: 13 amino acids. The V and J ends lost 0 bases and 8 bases respectively, with 10 bases between them.

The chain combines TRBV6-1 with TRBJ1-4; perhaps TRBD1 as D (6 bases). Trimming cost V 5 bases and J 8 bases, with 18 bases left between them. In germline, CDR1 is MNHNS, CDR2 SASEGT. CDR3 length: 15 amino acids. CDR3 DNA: TGTGCCAGCAGTTTCCAGGGGCAGGGAAGCGAAAAACTGTTTTTT. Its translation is CASSFQGQGSEKLFF.

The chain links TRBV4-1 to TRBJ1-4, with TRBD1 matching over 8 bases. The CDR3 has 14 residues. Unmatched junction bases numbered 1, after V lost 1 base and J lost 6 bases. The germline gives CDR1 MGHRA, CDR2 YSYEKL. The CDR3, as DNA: TGCGCCAGCAGCCAAGTGACAGGGGATGAAAAACTGTTTTTT. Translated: CASSQVTGDEKLFF.

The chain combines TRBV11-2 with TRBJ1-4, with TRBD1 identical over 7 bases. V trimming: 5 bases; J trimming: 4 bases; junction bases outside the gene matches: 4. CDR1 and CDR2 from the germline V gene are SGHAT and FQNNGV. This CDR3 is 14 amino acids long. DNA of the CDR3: TGTGCCAGCAGCCAGGACAGGCTTAATGAAAAACTGTTTTTT. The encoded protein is CASSQDRLNEKLFF.

In DNA, the CDR3 is TGTGCCAGCAGCCTACAGGGTTCGCGCGACGAGCAGTACTTC. It specifies CASSLQGSRDEQYF. The gene calls are TRBV7-3 and TRBJ2-7, with a tentative D call TRBD1 (6 bases). The CDR3 sequence is 14 residues long. V was cut by 5 bases and J by 5 bases, with 16 bases left in between. CDR1 SGHTA and CDR2 FQGTGA come from the germline V gene.

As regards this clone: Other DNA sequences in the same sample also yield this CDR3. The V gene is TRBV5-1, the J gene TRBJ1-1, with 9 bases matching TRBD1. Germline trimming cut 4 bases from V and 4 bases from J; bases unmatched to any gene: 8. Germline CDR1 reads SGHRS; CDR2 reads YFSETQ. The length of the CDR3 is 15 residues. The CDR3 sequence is CASSQGQGRGTEAFF. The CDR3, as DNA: TGCGCCAGCAGCCAGGGACAGGGTAGGGGCACTGAAGCTTTCTTT. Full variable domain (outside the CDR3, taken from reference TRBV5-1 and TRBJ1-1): KAGVTQTPRYLIKTRGQQVTLSCSPISGHRSVSWYQQTPGQGLQFLFEYFSETQRNKGNFPGRFSGRQFSNSRSEMNVSTLELGDSALYLCASSQGQGRGTEAFFGQGTRLTVV.

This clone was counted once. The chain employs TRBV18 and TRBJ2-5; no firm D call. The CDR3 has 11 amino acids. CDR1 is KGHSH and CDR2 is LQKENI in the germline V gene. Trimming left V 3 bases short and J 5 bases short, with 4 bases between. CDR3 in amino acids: CASSPGETQYF. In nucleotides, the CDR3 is TGTGCCAGCTCACCGGGCGAGACCCAGTACTTC.

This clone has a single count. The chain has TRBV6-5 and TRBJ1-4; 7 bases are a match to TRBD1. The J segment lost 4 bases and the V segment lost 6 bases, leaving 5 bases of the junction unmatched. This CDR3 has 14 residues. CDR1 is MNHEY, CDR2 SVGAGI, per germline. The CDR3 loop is CASSKGTVNEKLFF. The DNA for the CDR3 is TGTGCCAGCAGCAAAGGGACAGTTAATGAAAAACTGTTTTTT.

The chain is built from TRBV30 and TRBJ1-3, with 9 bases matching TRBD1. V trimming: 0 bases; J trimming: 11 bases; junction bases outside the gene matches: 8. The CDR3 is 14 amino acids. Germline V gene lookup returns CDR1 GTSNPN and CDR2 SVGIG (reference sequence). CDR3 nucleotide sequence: TGTGCCTGGAGTGTAGGGACAGGGTTTGGCTCCATATATTTT. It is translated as CAWSVGTGFGSIYF.

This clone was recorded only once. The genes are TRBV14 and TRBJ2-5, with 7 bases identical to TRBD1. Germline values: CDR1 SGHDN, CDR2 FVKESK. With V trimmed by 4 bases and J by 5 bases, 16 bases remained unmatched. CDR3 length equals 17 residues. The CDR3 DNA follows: TGTGCCAGCAGCCCCGAGGGGGCGGCGAGCCTAGTGGAGACCCAGTACTTC. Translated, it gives CASSPEGAASLVETQYF.

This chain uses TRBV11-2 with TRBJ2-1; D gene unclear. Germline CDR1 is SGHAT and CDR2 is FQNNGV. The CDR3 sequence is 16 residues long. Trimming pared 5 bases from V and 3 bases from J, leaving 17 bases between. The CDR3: CASSRQSTFLYNEQFF. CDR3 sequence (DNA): TGTGCCAGCAGCCGCCAATCCACTTTCCTCTACAATGAGCAGTTCTTC.

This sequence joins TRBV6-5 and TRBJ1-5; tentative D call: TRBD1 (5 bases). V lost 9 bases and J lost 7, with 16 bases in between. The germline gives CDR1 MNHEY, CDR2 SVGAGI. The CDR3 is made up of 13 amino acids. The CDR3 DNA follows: TGTGCCAGTGGCCTGGCCCCAGGGCAGCCCCAGCATTTT. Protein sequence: CASGLAPGQPQHF.